The next 10 T cell receptor beta chains were all read from a single sample in a study of regulatory T cells in long-lasting Graves disease. Arm-PCR of CDR3 regions and iRepertoire HTBI primers were the basis on which TCR beta libraries were built. Each CDR3 protein is one row after TCRdb ran MiXCR on the multiplex PCR reads. In the table there are a few hundred thousand distinct CDR3 sequences, approximately 16% of which are singletons. Specified time point: newly diagnosed GD, antithyroid drugs for less than 3 months. RNA from PBMCs was the source of the TCR library. These data also formed part of another study, on T cells in Graves' hyperthyroidism and ophthalmopathy.

Here the sequenced sample was peripheral blood mononuclear cells (PBMCs), taken at new diagnosis, from a patient treated with antithyroid drugs. These receptors originate from a woman aged 40 to 50 with Graves disease.

In this sample, this clonotype turned up many times. The V and J genes are TRBV20-1 and TRBJ2-3, with D possibly TRBD1 on 7 matching bases. Trimming took off 3 bases at V and 3 bases at J, with 10 bases between the two ends. The CDR3 length is 13 residues. The germline V gene has CDR1 DFQATT and CDR2 SNEGSKA (reference sequence). CDR3 in amino acids: CSASPGGTDTQYF. The CDR3 region has the DNA TGCAGTGCTAGCCCAGGGGGGACAGATACGCAGTATTTT.

This clonotype was recorded a few times. The chain links TRBV20-1 to TRBJ2-3; 14 bases line up with TRBD2. The germline V gene has CDR1 DFQATT and CDR2 SNEGSKA (reference sequence). V trimming: 6 bases; J trimming: 5 bases; junction bases outside the gene matches: 10. The CDR3 has 16 amino acids. CDR3 sequence: CSAEEGLAGVVDTQYF. DNA for the CDR3: TGCAGTGCAGAAGAGGGACTAGCGGGAGTTGTAGATACGCAGTATTTT.

This clonotype was counted ten times or more. V gene TRBV6-1 combines with J gene TRBJ2-7; perhaps TRBD2 as D (5 bases). CDR1 and CDR2 (germline): MNHNS, SASEGT. V was trimmed by 2 bases and J by 1 base, leaving 9 bases between them. The CDR3 is 14 amino acids. The CDR3 bases are TGTGCCAGCAGTGAAAGGGTAGCGTCCTACGAGCAGTACTTC. It yields the protein CASSERVASYEQYF.

This clonotype showed up many times. The V call is TRBV11-3, the J call TRBJ2-2; unclear D gene. Germline-derived CDR1 and CDR2 are SGHNT and YENEEA. Between the trimmed V and J ends, which lost 5 bases and 2 bases, there was a span of 3 bases. The CDR3 has 12 amino acids. The CDR3 DNA reads as TGTGCCAGCAGCCGTAACACCGGGGAGCTGTTTTTT. This codes for CASSRNTGELFF. The whole variable domain, remainder taken from reference TRBV11-3 and TRBJ2-2, is EAGVVQSPRYKIIEKKQPVAFWCNPISGHNTLYWYLQNLGQGPELLIRYENEEAVDDSQLPKDRFSAERLKGVDSTLKIQPAELGDSAVYLCASSRNTGELFFGEGSRLTVL.

The V call is TRBV28, the J call TRBJ2-2, with TRBD1 as a possible D gene (5 bases). Trimming removed 6 bases from V and 0 bases from J, with 17 bases in between. CDR3 size: 17 residues. Germline lookup yields CDR1 MDHEN and CDR2 SYDVKM. The CDR3 spells CASSPPGHATNTGELFF. The CDR3 DNA sequence: TGTGCCAGCAGCCCCCCCGGACACGCAACGAACACCGGGGAGCTGTTTTTT.

This chain links TRBV19 with TRBJ2-1, with 9 bases lining up with TRBD2. The germline gives CDR1 LNHDA, CDR2 SQIVND (reference sequence). V was clipped by 2 bases and J by 5 bases; unmatched bases: 7. The CDR3 extends over 16 amino acids. DNA for the CDR3: TGTGCCAGTAGTATATTGGGGACTAGCTTACACAATGAGCAGTTCTTC. Protein product: CASSILGTSLHNEQFF.

The chain combines TRBV11-2 with TRBJ2-1, with 7 bases matching TRBD2. Unmatched junction bases numbered 20, after V lost 6 bases and J lost 3 bases. This CDR3 is 19 amino acids long. Per germline, CDR1 SGHAT and CDR2 FQNNGV. CDR3 residues: CASSPKPGLAAPFYNEQFF. CDR3 sequence (DNA): TGTGCCAGCAGTCCAAAGCCCGGGCTAGCGGCGCCTTTCTACAATGAGCAGTTCTTC.

V and J are TRBV19 and TRBJ1-5, with a possible D match to TRBD1 (6 bases). Germline V gives CDR1 LNHDA, CDR2 SQIVND (reference sequence). With 7 bases removed from V and 6 bases from J, the gap between germline ends came to 19 bases. The CDR3 has 15 residues. The CDR3 region is CASNEGGLRGQPQHF. The CDR3, as DNA: TGTGCCAGTAACGAAGGGGGGTTGCGAGGTCAGCCCCAGCATTTT.

The J gene is TRBJ2-1, the V gene TRBV5-1; 8 positions agree with TRBD2. The CDR3 sequence is 15 residues long. Germline values: CDR1 SGHRS, CDR2 YFSETQ. The ends lost 3 bases at V and 4 bases at J; junction bases unmatched: 6. This chain's CDR3 is CASSSTSVDYNEQFF. CDR3 in DNA: TGCGCCAGCAGCTCGACTAGCGTGGATTACAATGAGCAGTTCTTC.

The chain has TRBV7-9 and TRBJ1-5; 7 positions agree with TRBD1. CDR3 length: 13 amino acids. Germline V CDR1 and CDR2: SEHNR, FQNEAQ (reference sequence). Trimming removed 8 bases from V and 3 bases from J; junction bases left unmatched: 4. The CDR3 spells CASVQGPNQPQHF. The CDR3 bases are TGTGCCAGCGTACAGGGGCCCAATCAGCCCCAGCATTTT.